Below are 4 T cell receptor beta chains sequenced from a single sample in a study of read filtering for tumor transcriptome and immune sequencing. From approximately 430 ng of RNA, a library with molecular barcoded alpha/delta and beta/gamma adaptors was made. TCRdb re-called the reads with MiXCR, one entry per CDR3 protein. Here the sample spans around 58,000 distinct CDR3 sequences, about 14% being singletons. Specimen: a population of CD138-negative cells sorted from bone marrow. These receptors all come from a donor over 35 with multiple myeloma.

Note on this clonotype: A clone one base away is much larger, so this may be a read error. CDR3 protein: CASSQGTGFGDTEAFF. The CDR3 coding sequence is TGCGCCAGCAGCCAAGGAACAGGGTTTGGGGACACTGAAGCTTTCTTT. The chain has TRBV4-3 and TRBJ1-1, with D tentatively TRBD1 (6 bases). Deletions cut 1 base from V and 3 bases from J, with 15 bases between. The germline CDR1 and CDR2 sequences are LGHNA and YSLEER. This CDR3 has 16 amino acids.

The table lists this clonotype with many counts. The genes are TRBV20-1 and TRBJ2-7; the D is unclear. This CDR3 is built from 11 residues. Germline V lookup: CDR1 DFQATT, CDR2 SNEGSKA (reference sequence). V lost 3 bases to trimming and J lost 3 bases, with 6 bases between them. The CDR3 DNA is TGCAGTGCTAGCGGATTCTACGAGCAGTACTTC. Translation: CSASGFYEQYF.

A few counts support this clonotype. V is TRBV4-3 and J is TRBJ2-4; D gene unclear. V was pared by 0 bases and J by 0 bases, with 9 bases between. Per germline, CDR1 LGHNA and CDR2 YSLEER. The CDR3 has 16 amino acids. The CDR3 spells CASSQDTELAKNIQYF. CDR3 bases: TGCGCCAGCAGCCAAGATACAGAACTAGCCAAAAACATTCAGTACTTC.

This clonotype was seen at least ten times. J is TRBJ2-7 and V is TRBV11-3, with D perhaps assigned TRBD1 or TRBD2 (5 bases each). The CDR3 length is 16 residues. The ends were cut back, 5 bases at V and 7 bases at J, with 24 bases in the middle. The germline gives CDR1 SGHNT, CDR2 YENEEA. The CDR3 loop is CASSQAWGRTLNEQYF. CDR3 bases: TGTGCCAGCAGCCAGGCTTGGGGACGCACCTTGAATGAGCAGTACTTC.